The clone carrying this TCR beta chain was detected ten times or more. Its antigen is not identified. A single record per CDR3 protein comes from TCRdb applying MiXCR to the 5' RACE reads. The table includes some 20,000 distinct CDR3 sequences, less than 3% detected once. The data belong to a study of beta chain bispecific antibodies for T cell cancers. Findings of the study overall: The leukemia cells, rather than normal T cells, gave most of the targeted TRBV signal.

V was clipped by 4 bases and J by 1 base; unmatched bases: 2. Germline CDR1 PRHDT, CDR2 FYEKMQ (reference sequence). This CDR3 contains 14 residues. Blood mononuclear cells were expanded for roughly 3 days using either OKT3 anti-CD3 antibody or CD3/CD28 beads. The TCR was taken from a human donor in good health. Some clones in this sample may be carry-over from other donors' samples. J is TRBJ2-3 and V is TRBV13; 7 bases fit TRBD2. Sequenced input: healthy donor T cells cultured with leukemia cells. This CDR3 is CASSSGLRTDTQYF. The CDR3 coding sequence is TGTGCCAGCAGCTCGGGACTACGCACAGATACGCAGTATTTT.